This T cell receptor beta chain is drawn from a study of T cell responses to AZD1222 COVID-19 vaccine. The repertoire was sequenced with immunoSEQ multiplex PCR; TCRdb's copy has only in-frame clones and lacks some. This table holds about 130,000 clones, around nine tenths found once. The CDR3 has 15 amino acids. Trimming at V came to 3 bases and at J to 5 bases, leaving 12 bases not matched to a gene. Germline CDR1 reads DFQATT; CDR2 reads SNEGSKA (reference sequence). With respect to this clone: Its specificity is not known.

The study's findings and limits: Researchers took repertoire samples only after the peak T cell response had come. Only a handful of AZD1222 recipients tested seropositive at baseline.

The sample consisted of peripheral blood, taken on day 0 of AZD1222 vaccination. The rearrangement links TRBV20-1 to TRBJ1-2, with 7 bases identical to TRBD1. This receptor was identified in an adult in good health. The CDR3 protein is CSASHRQGVGYGYTF. The CDR3 DNA reads as TGCAGTGCTAGTCACCGGCAGGGGGTCGGTTATGGCTACACCTTC.